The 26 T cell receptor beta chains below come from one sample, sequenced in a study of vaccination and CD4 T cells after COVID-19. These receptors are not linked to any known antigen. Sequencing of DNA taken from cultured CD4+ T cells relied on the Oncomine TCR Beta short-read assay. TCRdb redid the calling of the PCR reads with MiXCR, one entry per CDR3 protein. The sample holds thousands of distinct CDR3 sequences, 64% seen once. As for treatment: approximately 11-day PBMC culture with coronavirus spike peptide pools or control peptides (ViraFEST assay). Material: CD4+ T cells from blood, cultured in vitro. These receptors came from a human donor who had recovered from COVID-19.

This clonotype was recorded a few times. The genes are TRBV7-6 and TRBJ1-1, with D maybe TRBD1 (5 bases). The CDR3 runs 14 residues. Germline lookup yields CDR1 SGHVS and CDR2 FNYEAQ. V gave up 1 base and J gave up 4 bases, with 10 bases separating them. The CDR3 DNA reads TGTGCCAGCAGCTTAGAGGGGCTGGTCACTGAAGCTTTCTTT. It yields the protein CASSLEGLVTEAFF.

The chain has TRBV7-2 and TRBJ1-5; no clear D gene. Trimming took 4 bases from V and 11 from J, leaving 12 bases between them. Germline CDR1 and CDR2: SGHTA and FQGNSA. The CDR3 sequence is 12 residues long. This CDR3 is CASSSTDRTQHF. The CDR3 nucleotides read TGTGCCAGCAGCTCGACGGATCGGACCCAGCATTTT.

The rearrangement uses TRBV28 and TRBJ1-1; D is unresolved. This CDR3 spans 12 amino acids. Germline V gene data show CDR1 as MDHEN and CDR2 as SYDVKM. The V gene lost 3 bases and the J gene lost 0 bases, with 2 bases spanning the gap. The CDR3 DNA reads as TGTGCCAGCAGTTTTATGAACACTGAAGCTTTCTTT. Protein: CASSFMNTEAFF.

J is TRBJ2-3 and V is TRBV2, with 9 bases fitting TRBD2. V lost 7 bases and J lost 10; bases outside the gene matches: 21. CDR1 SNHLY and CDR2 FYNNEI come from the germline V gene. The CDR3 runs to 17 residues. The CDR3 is CASILSGSSGGPRAQYF. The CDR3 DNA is TGTGCCAGCATCCTGTCTGGGAGTAGCGGGGGCCCTCGGGCGCAGTATTTT.

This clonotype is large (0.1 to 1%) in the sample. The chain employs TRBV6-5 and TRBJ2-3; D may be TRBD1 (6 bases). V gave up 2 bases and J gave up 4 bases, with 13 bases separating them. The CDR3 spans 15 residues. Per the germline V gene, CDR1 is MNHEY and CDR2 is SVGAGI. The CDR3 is CASSYQTGNADTQYF. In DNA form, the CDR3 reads TGTGCCAGCAGTTACCAAACAGGGAATGCAGATACGCAGTATTTT.

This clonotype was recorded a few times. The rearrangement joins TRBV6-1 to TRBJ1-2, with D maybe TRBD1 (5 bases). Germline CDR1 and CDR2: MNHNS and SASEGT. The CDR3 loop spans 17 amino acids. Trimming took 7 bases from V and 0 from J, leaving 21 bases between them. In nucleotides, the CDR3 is TGTGCCAGCAAGCGGTCAACAGGTGTTGGCCCTAACTATGGCTACACCTTC. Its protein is CASKRSTGVGPNYGYTF.

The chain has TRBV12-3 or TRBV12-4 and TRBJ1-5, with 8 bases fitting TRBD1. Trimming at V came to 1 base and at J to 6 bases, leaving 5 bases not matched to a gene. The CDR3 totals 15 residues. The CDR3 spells CASSLGTGKGQPQHF. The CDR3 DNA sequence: TGTGCCAGCAGTTTAGGGACAGGGAAGGGTCAGCCCCAGCATTTT.

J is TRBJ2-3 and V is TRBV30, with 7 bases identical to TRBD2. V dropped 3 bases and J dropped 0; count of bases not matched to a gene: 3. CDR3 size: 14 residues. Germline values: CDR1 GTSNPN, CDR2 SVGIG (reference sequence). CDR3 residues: CAWSLAASTDTQYF. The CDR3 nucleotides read TGTGCCTGGAGCCTAGCGGCTAGCACAGATACGCAGTATTTT.

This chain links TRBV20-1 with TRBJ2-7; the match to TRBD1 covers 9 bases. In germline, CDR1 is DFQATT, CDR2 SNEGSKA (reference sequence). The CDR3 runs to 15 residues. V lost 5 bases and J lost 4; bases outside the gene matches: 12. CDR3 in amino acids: CSAPGQGPTSYEQYF. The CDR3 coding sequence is TGCAGTGCTCCCGGACAGGGGCCCACGTCGTACGAGCAGTACTTC.

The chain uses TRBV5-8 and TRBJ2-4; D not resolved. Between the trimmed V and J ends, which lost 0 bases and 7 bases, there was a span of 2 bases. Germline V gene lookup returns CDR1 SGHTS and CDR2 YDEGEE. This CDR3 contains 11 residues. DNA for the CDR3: TGTGCCAGCAGCTTGGTGAACATTCAGTACTTC. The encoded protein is CASSLVNIQYF.

CDR3: CAWGRGNSNQPQHF. The CDR3 DNA reads TGTGCCTGGGGACGGGGGAATAGCAATCAGCCCCAGCATTTT. J is TRBJ1-5 and V is TRBV30, with D possibly being TRBD1 (5 bases). Germline CDR1 is GTSNPN and CDR2 is SVGIG (reference sequence). V was cut by 5 bases and J by 0 bases, with 11 bases left in between. The CDR3 runs to 14 residues.

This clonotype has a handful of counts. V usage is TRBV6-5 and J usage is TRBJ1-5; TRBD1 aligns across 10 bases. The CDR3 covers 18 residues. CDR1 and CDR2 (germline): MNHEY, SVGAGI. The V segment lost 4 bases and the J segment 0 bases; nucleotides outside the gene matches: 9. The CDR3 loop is CASSFIRTGGHSNQPQHF. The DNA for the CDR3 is TGTGCCAGCAGTTTCATACGGACAGGGGGACATAGCAATCAGCCCCAGCATTTT.

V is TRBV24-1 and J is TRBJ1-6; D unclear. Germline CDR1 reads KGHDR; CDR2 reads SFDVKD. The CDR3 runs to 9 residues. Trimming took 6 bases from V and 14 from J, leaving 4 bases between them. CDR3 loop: CATSWALHF. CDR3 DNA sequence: TGTGCCACCAGTTGGGCCCTCCACTTT.

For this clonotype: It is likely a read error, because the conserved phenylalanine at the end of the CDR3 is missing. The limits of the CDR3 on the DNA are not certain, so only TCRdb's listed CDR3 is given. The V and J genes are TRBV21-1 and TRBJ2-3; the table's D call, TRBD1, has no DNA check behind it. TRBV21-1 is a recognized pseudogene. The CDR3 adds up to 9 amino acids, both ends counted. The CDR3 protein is CASSTRDYC.

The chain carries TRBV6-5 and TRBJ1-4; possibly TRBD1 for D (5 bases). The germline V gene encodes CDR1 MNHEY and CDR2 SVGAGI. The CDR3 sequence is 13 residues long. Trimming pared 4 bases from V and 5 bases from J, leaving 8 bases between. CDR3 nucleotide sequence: TGTGCCAGCAGTTCAGGGAGAAATGAAAAACTGTTTTTT. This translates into CASSSGRNEKLFF.

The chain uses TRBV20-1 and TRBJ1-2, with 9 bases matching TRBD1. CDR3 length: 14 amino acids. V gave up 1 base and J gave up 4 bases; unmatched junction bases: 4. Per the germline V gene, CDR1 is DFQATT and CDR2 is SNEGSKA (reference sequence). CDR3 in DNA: TGCAGTGCTAGAGGGGACAGGGCCTCCTATGGCTACACCTTC. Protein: CSARGDRASYGYTF.

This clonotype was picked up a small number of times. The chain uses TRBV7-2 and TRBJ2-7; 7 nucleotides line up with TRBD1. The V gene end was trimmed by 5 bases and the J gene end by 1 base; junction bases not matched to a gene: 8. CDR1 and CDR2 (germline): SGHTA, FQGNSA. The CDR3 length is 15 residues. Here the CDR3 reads CASSQDRDRSYEQYF. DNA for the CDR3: TGTGCCAGCAGCCAAGACAGGGACCGTTCCTACGAGCAGTACTTC.

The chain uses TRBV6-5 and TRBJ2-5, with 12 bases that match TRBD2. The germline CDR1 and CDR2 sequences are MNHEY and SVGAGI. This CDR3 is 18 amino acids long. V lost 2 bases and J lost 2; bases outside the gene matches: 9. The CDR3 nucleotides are TGTGCCAGCAGTTACGGAAGAAACCTAGCGGGAGGGCAAGAGACCCAGTACTTC. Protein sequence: CASSYGRNLAGGQETQYF.

CDR3 region: CASTREGDTEAFF. CDR3 coding DNA: TGTGCCAGCACCAGGGAGGGGGACACTGAAGCTTTCTTT. This chain joins TRBV2 and TRBJ1-1; maybe TRBD1 (6 bases). The CDR3 spans 13 residues. V dropped 7 bases and J dropped 3 bases, with 12 bases sitting between them. Germline V gene lookup returns CDR1 SNHLY and CDR2 FYNNEI.

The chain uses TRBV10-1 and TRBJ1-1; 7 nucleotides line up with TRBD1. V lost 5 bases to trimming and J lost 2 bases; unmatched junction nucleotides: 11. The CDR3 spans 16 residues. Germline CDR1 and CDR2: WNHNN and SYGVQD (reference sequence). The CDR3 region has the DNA TGCGCCAGCAGTTCAGGGGGGGTCAGGGGAAACACTGAAGCTTTCTTT. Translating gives CASSSGGVRGNTEAFF.

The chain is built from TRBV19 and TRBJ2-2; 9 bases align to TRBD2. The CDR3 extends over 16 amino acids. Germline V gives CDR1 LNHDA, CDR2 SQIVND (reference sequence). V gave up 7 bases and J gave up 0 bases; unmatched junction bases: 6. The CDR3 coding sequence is TGTGCCAGTACCAGACTAGCGGCCCCGAACACCGGGGAGCTGTTTTTT. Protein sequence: CASTRLAAPNTGELFF. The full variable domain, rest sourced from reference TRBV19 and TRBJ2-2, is DGGITQSPKYLFRKEGQNVTLSCEQNLNHDAMYWYRQDPGQGLRLIYYSQIVNDFQKGDIAEGYSVSREKKESFPLTVTSAQKNPTAFYLCASTRLAAPNTGELFFGEGSRLTVL.

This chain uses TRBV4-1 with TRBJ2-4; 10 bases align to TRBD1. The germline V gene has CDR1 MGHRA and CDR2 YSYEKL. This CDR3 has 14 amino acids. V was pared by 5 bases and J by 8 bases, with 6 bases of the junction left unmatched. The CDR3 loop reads CASSGTGVGYIQYF. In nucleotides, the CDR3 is TGCGCCAGCAGCGGGACAGGGGTAGGGTACATTCAGTACTTC.

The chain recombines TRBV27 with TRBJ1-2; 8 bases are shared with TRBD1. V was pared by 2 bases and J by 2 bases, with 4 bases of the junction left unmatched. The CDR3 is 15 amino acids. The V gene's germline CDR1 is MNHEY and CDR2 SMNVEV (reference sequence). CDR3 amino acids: CASSLLRTGNYGYTF. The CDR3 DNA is TGTGCCAGCAGTTTACTTCGGACAGGGAACTATGGCTACACCTTC.

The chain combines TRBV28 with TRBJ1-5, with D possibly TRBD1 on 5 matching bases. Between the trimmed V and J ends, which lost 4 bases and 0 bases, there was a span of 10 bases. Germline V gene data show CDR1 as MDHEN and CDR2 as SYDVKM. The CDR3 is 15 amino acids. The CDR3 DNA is TGTGCCAGCAGTTCGGACACAATTAGCAATCAGCCCCAGCATTTT. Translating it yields CASSSDTISNQPQHF.

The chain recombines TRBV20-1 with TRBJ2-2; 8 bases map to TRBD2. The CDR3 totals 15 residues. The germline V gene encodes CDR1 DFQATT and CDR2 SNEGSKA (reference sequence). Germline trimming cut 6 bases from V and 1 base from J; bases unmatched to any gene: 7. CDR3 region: CSAPTSGLNTGELFF. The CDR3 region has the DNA TGCAGTGCCCCTACTAGCGGCCTGAACACCGGGGAGCTGTTTTTT.

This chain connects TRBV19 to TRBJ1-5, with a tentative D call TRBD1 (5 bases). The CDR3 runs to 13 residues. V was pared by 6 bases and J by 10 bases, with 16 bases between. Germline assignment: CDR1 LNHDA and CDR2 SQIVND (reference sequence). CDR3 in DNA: TGTGCCAGTAGCATAACAGGACCCAGACCCCAGCATTTT. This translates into CASSITGPRPQHF.